The clone carrying this T cell receptor (beta chain) was seen many times. No antigen is known for it. The record originates from a study of T cells after yellow fever vaccination. Study conclusions and caveats: Across the CD4 and CD8 compartments, a small share of clonotypes was present in both.

Trimming cost V 0 bases and J 7 bases, with 8 bases left between them. CDR3 length equals 12 residues. Germline assignment: CDR1 SGHRS and CDR2 YFSETQ. TCRdb re-analysed the 5' RACE reads in MiXCR, keeping a single row per CDR3 protein. The sample records under 80,000 distinct CDR3 sequences, around 7.4% being singletons. The clonotype comes from a man in his thirties or forties who received the YFV17D yellow fever vaccine. The sample here was CD8+ T cells sorted from PBMCs, taken 15 days after the yellow fever booster vaccination. This chain links TRBV5-1 with TRBJ2-7; D might be TRBD2 (5 bases). CDR3 nucleotides: TGCGCCAGCAGCTTGGTACCGGGAGAGCAGTACTTC. Its protein product is CASSLVPGEQYF. Full variable domain (rest looked up from reference TRBV5-1 and TRBJ2-7): KAGVTQTPRYLIKTRGQQVTLSCSPISGHRSVSWYQQTPGQGLQFLFEYFSETQRNKGNFPGRFSGRQFSNSRSEMNVSTLELGDSALYLCASSLVPGEQYFGPGTRLTVT.